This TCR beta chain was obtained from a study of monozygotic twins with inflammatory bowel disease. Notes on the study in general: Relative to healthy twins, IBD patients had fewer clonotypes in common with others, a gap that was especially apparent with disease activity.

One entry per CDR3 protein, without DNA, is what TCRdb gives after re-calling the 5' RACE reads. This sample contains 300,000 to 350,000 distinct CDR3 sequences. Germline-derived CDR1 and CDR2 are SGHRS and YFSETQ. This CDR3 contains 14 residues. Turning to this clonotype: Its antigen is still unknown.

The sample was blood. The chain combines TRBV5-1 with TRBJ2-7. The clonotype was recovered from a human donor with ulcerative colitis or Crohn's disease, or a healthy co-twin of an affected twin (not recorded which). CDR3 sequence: CASSLEPNLDEQYF.